This record looks at one TCR beta chain sequence and its context. Measured with immunoSEQ multiplex PCR; TCRdb has only the in-frame clones, and not every one. The sample lists about 960 clones, about 90% occurring once. This record comes from a study of blood T cell dynamics during melanoma immunotherapy. Study information: Patients with metastatic melanoma got pembrolizumab or nivolumab-ipilimumab as first-line care.

The time point was: week 3, after first cycle of checkpoint inhibitor. Deletions cut 4 bases from V and 6 bases from J, with 12 bases between. The CDR3 loop spans 12 amino acids. The germline V gene has CDR1 SQVTM and CDR2 ANQGSEA. The clonotype was recovered from a human donor with melanoma. The starting material was effector memory CD8+ T cells from blood, obtained from a patient treated with checkpoint blockade. The chain couples TRBV29-1 to TRBJ1-2; D is unresolved. The CDR3 spells CSVVSERHGYTF. Written as DNA, the CDR3 is TGCAGCGTTGTTTCGGAACGGCATGGCTACACCTTC.